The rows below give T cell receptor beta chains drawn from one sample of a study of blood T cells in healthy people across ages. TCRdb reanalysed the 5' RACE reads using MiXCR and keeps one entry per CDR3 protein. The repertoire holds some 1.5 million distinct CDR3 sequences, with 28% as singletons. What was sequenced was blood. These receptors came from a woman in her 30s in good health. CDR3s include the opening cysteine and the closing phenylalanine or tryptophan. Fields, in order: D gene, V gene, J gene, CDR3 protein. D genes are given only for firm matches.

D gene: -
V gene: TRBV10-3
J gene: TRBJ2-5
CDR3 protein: CAIRGMAGETQYF

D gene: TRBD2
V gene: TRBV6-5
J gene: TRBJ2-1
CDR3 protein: CASKPGLARNNEQFF

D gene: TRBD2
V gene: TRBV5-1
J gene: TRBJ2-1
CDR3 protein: CASSLLAGAAYNEQFF

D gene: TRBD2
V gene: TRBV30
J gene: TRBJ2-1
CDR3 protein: CAWSPTSGPLYEQFF

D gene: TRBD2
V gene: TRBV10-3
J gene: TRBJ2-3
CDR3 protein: CAISETSGRDTQYF

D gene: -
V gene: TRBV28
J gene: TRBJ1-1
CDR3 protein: CASTSETEAFF

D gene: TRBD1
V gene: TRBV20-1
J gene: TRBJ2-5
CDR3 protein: CSARTGQGGETQYF

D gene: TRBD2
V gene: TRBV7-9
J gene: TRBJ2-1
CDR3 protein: CASSGGERGLYNEQFF

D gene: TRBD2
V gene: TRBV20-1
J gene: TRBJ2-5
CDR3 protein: CSARDSGTSSQETQYF

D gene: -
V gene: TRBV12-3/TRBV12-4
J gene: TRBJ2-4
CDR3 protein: CASSTGRESIQYF

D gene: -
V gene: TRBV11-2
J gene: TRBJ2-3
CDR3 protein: CASSGPIKADTQYF

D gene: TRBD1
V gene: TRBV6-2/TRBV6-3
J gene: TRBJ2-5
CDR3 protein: CASSPRTGPGETQYF

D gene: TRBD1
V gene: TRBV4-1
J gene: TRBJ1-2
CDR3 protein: CASTQGTGVGWNDGYTF

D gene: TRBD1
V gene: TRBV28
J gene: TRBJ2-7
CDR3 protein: CASSLTGTGGTYEQYF

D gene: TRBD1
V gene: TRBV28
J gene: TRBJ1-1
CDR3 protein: CASSLWALPDREGWGTEAFF

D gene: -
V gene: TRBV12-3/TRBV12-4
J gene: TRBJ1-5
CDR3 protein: CASSRTDSNQPQHF

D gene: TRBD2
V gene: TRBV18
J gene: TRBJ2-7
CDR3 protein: CASSPVPTSGIGSYEQYF

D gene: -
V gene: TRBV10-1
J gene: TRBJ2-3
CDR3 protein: CASSEGSAFSTDTQYF

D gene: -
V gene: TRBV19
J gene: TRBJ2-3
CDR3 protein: CASSSGYRRTDTQYF

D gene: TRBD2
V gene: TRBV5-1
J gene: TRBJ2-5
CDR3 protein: CASSLGAGGQQETQYF

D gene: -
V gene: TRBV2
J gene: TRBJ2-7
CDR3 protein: CASSVQSSYEQYF

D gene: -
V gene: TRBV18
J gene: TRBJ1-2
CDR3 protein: CASSMDQIANYGYTF

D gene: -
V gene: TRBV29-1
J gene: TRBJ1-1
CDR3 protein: CSVEGWRDTEAFF

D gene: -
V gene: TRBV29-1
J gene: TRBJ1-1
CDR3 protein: CSIKRGAEAFF

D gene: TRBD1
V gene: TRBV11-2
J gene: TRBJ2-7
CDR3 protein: CASSLGNRGIYEQYF

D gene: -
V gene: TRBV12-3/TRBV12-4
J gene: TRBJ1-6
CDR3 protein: CASSFARDSPLHF

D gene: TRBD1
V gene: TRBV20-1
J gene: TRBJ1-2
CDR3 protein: CSAPGQGYTYGYTF

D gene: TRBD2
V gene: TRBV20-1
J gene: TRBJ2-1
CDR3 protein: CSARDRSGVYNEQVF

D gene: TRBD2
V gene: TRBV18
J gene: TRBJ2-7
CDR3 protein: CASSPGTSNSYEQYF

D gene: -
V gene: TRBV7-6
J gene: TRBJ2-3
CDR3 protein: CASSLSQRHSTDTQYF

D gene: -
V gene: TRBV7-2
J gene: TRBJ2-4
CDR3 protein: CASSFPGGIQYF

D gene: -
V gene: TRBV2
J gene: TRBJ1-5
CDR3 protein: CASSDPNNQPQHF

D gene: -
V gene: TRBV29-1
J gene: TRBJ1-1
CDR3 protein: CSVAHGDTGAFF

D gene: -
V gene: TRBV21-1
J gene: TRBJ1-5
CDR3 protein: CASSKVVGRGWSQPQHF

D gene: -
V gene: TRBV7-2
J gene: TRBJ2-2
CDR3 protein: CASSFLHQDANTGELFF

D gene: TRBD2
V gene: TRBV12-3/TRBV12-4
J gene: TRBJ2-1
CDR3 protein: CASRLRTSGIEEQFF

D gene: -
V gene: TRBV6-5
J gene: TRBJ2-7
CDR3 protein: CASSYEAGMVYEQYF

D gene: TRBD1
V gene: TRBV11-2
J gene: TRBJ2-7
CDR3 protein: CASSLERTGAYEQYF

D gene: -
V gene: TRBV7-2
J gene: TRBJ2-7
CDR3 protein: CASTRGPTSYEQYF

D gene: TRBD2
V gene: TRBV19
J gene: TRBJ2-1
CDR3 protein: CASSINSGNYNEQFF

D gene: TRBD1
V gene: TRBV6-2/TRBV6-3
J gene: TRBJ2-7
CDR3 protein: CASRTGGLGSYEQYF

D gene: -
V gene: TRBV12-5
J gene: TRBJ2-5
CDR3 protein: CARSVWSGYGRETQYF

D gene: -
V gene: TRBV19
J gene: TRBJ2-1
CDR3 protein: CASSLWDSYNEQFF

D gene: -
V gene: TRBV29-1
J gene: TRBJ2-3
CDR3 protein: CSVEVVADTQYF

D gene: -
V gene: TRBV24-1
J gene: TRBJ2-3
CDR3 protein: CATSALDTQYF

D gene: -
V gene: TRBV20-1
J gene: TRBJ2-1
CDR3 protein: CSSPGDRDGGNEQFF

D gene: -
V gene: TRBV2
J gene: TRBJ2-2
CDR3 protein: CASSLTDANTGELFF

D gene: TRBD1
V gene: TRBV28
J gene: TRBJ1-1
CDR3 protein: CASTGTGVIGCTEAFF

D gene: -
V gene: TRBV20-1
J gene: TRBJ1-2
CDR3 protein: CSAEAGGSYGYTF